The 18 T cell receptor beta chains presented below share a single source sample, sequenced in a study of T cells in Graves' hyperthyroidism and ophthalmopathy. RNA transcripts gave rise to amplified TCR beta CDR3 regions. HTBI primers drove first-round RT-PCR of the TCR CDR3. TCRdb recomputed calls from the multiplex PCR reads with MiXCR, one row per CDR3 protein. The sample yields about 640,000 distinct CDR3 sequences, less than 25% seen once. The source material was blood. Source of these receptors: a man aged 30-40 years with Graves' ophthalmopathy.

The table lists this clonotype with a count of one. The chain joins TRBV7-9 to TRBJ2-5; no clear D gene. The CDR3 is 15 residues long. Per germline, CDR1 SEHNR and CDR2 FQNEAQ (reference sequence). The V and J ends lost 5 bases and 2 bases respectively, with 15 bases between them. CDR3: CASSRITSFQETQYF. For the CDR3, the DNA is TGTGCCAGCAGCAGAATAACCTCGTTTCAAGAGACCCAGTACTTC.

This clonotype was seen repeatedly, ten times or more. The CDR3 here is CASSLAPVGRTDTQYF. CDR3 nucleotides: TGTGCCAGCAGCTTAGCGCCAGTCGGTCGCACAGATACGCAGTATTTT. The V call is TRBV11-1, the J call TRBJ2-3; D uncertain. The germline gives CDR1 SGHAT, CDR2 FQDESV (reference sequence). CDR3 length: 16 residues. V lost 0 bases and J lost 1, with 11 bases in between.

This clonotype was detected ten times or more. The V call is TRBV28, the J call TRBJ2-7, with 9 bases lining up with TRBD2. The trim removed 8 bases at V and 5 bases at J, leaving 13 bases unmatched. Per the germline V gene, CDR1 is MDHEN and CDR2 is SYDVKM. The CDR3 contains 15 residues. CDR3 loop: CASSRWQAGGDEQYF. CDR3 nucleotide sequence: TGTGCCAGCTCCCGGTGGCAAGCGGGAGGCGACGAGCAGTACTTC.

Of note for this clonotype: Given a much more abundant clone one base away, this may be a read error. CDR3 amino acids: CASSITTGTLGEKLFF. In DNA form, the CDR3 reads TGCGCCAGCAGCATCACCACCGGGACATTAGGCGAAAAACTGTTTTTT. J is TRBJ1-4 and V is TRBV5-1; a possible D gene is TRBD1 (6 bases). This CDR3 has 16 amino acids. V was shortened by 4 bases and J by 8 bases, with 21 bases between the two germline ends. Germline V gives CDR1 SGHRS, CDR2 YFSETQ.

The V call is TRBV20-1, the J call TRBJ2-2; D possibly corresponds to TRBD2 (6 bases). The V and J ends lost 0 bases and 1 base respectively, with 12 bases between them. The germline V gene encodes CDR1 DFQATT and CDR2 SNEGSKA (reference sequence). The CDR3 has 16 residues. The CDR3 DNA reads as TGCAGTGCTAGAGAGGCTGGCGGGGTGAACACCGGGGAGCTGTTTTTT. The encoded protein is CSAREAGGVNTGELFF.

This clonotype was seen ten or more times. The chain links TRBV6-1 to TRBJ2-3; D assignment may be TRBD1 or TRBD2 (7 bases each). The germline gives CDR1 MNHNS, CDR2 SASEGT. The CDR3 has 17 residues. Trimming took 7 bases from V and 2 from J, leaving 22 bases between them. The CDR3, as DNA: TGTGCCAGCACCGAGGGGGCCTCGAGGGACTACACAGATACGCAGTATTTT. This translates into CASTEGASRDYTDTQYF.

This chain uses TRBV19 with TRBJ2-5; perhaps TRBD1 as D (5 bases). The germline V gene has CDR1 LNHDA and CDR2 SQIVND (reference sequence). The ends were cut back, 4 bases at V and 4 bases at J, with 16 bases in the middle. The CDR3 runs 15 residues. CDR3 protein: CASSTGSRGPETQYF. The CDR3 DNA reads TGTGCCAGTAGTACAGGGTCTAGAGGTCCAGAGACCCAGTACTTC.

This chain joins TRBV2 and TRBJ2-1, with a weak D call TRBD2 (5 bases). Germline lookup yields CDR1 SNHLY and CDR2 FYNNEI. V lost 5 bases, J lost 0 bases, and 11 bases lay in between. CDR3 length: 15 residues. In DNA form, the CDR3 reads TGTGCCAGCAGTCCGTGGACTCTCTCCTACAATGAGCAGTTCTTC. This translates into CASSPWTLSYNEQFF.

This clonotype came up a few times. The gene calls are TRBV7-3 and TRBJ1-3; no definite D call. The V end lost 0 bases, the J end lost 4 bases, and 4 bases lay between the germline ends. The germline V gene encodes CDR1 SGHTA and CDR2 FQGTGA. This CDR3 has 13 residues. CDR3 bases: TGTGCCAGCAGCTTAACGACCGGAAACACCATATATTTT. Protein: CASSLTTGNTIYF.

The chain couples TRBV15 to TRBJ2-2; D is unresolved. CDR1 and CDR2 from the germline V gene are LNHNV and YYDKDF (reference sequence). This CDR3 spans 19 amino acids. The V end lost 0 bases, the J end lost 4 bases, and 21 bases lay between the germline ends. CDR3 in DNA: TGTGCCACCAGCAGAGATGGCCCCACCGGGCAGACCGTCACCGGGGAGCTGTTTTTT. As protein: CATSRDGPTGQTVTGELFF.

This clonotype has just a few counts. The rearrangement links TRBV7-9 to TRBJ2-7; unclear D gene. V was trimmed by 3 bases and J by 0 bases, leaving 9 bases between them. CDR3 length equals 14 residues. CDR1 SEHNR and CDR2 FQNEAQ come from the germline V gene (reference sequence). This chain's CDR3 is CASSFGRISYEQYF. The CDR3 DNA reads as TGTGCCAGCAGCTTTGGACGGATCTCCTACGAGCAGTACTTC.

This clonotype has at least ten counts. V gene TRBV5-1 combines with J gene TRBJ1-2, with a tentative D call TRBD1 (5 bases). V was cut by 4 bases and J by 5 bases, with 12 bases left in between. The CDR3 consists of 13 residues. The germline V gene encodes CDR1 SGHRS and CDR2 YFSETQ. The CDR3 spells CASSPRRGYGYTF. CDR3 nucleotide sequence: TGCGCCAGCAGCCCAAGAAGGGGATATGGCTACACCTTC.

This clonotype has at least ten counts. V usage is TRBV7-9 and J usage is TRBJ2-7; D is ambiguous. Germline values: CDR1 SEHNR, CDR2 FQNEAQ (reference sequence). With 2 bases removed from V and 7 bases from J, the gap between germline ends came to 12 bases. The CDR3 spans 13 residues. The CDR3 coding sequence is TGTGCCAGCAGCTTAAACATGGATTTAGAGCAGTACTTC. Translated: CASSLNMDLEQYF.

The V gene is TRBV11-3, the J gene TRBJ2-5; 9 bases map to TRBD1. This CDR3 has 15 amino acids. Trimming removed 6 bases from V and 4 bases from J; junction bases left unmatched: 9. The germline gives CDR1 SGHNT, CDR2 YENEEA. The CDR3 protein is CASRTPGQGRETQYF. For the CDR3, the DNA is TGTGCCAGCAGAACTCCGGGACAGGGTAGAGAGACCCAGTACTTC.

This clonotype was counted between two and nine times. This chain uses TRBV6-1 with TRBJ2-1, with D perhaps matching TRBD2 (5 bases). The CDR3 length is 13 residues. Per germline, CDR1 MNHNS and CDR2 SASEGT. Trimming removed 3 bases at V and 12 bases at J, with 15 bases between. Written as DNA, the CDR3 is TGTGCCAGCAGTGAGAGGGTGCCGTGGGGGCAGTTCTTC. Translated, it gives CASSERVPWGQFF.

DNA of the CDR3: TGTGCCAGCAGTGCCATAGCATTCTATGGCTACACCTTC. As protein: CASSAIAFYGYTF. The J gene is TRBJ1-2, the V gene TRBV2; D ambiguous. CDR3 length: 13 residues. V lost 4 bases and J 4 bases, leaving 10 bases between the germline ends. CDR1 is SNHLY and CDR2 is FYNNEI in the germline V gene.

This chain connects TRBV6-1 to TRBJ1-4; a weak D match, TRBD1 (5 bases). Trimming cost V 6 bases and J 7 bases, with 12 bases left between them. CDR1 MNHNS and CDR2 SASEGT come from the germline V gene. The CDR3 is 13 amino acids. The CDR3 bases are TGTGCCAGCAGAGCCGACGGGACTGAAAAACTGTTTTTT. Protein product: CASRADGTEKLFF.

The V and J genes are TRBV29-1 and TRBJ2-1; 7 bases agree with TRBD2. The germline V gene encodes CDR1 SQVTM and CDR2 ANQGSEA. Trimming took 6 bases from V and 8 from J; bases not matched to a gene: 10. The CDR3 length is 13 residues. The CDR3 loop is CSVNGLEVDEQFF. In DNA form, the CDR3 reads TGCAGCGTGAACGGACTAGAGGTGGATGAGCAGTTCTTC.